Following are 16 T cell receptor beta chains from one sample sequenced in a study of blood T cells in healthy people across ages. PCR was performed a second time for about 7 to 12 cycles using a sample-barcoded 5' primer and a J-beta primer mix. TCRdb used MiXCR to reprocess the 5' RACE reads, holding one entry per CDR3 protein. The sample holds about 540,000 distinct CDR3 sequences, less than 25% seen once. These data were likewise used in another study, on T cells of mothers and their children.

Sequenced material: blood. These receptors were taken from a boy aged 5-17 years in good health.

This clonotype was seen a handful of times. The rearrangement joins TRBV28 to TRBJ2-5, with D unresolved. Trimming shortened V by 3 bases and J by 1 base, and 6 bases separated the two germline ends. CDR3 size: 13 residues. From germline, CDR1 is MDHEN and CDR2 SYDVKM. CDR3 coding DNA: TGTGCCAGCAGTTTTGACATCCAAGAGACCCAGTACTTC. Residues: CASSFDIQETQYF.

This clonotype was counted only a few times. The V call is TRBV29-1, the J call TRBJ1-1; D is unresolved. The germline V and J ends were trimmed by 3 bases and 0 bases, with 11 bases remaining between them. This CDR3 has 14 amino acids. Germline CDR1 SQVTM, CDR2 ANQGSEA. CDR3 sequence: CSVDSSGMNTEAFF. In DNA form, the CDR3 reads TGCAGCGTTGACTCCTCAGGAATGAACACTGAAGCTTTCTTT. Combining the CDR3 with reference TRBV29-1 and TRBJ1-1 gives the whole variable domain SAVISQKPSRDICQRGTSLTIQCQVDSQVTMMFWYRQQPGQSLTLIATANQGSEATYESGFVIDKFPISRPNLTFSTLTVSNMSPEDSSIYLCSVDSSGMNTEAFFGQGTRLTVV.

V gene TRBV4-1 combines with J gene TRBJ2-5; 7 bases are a match to TRBD1. The V gene end was trimmed by 3 bases and the J gene end by 5 bases; junction bases not matched to a gene: 6. Germline-derived CDR1 and CDR2 are MGHRA and YSYEKL. The CDR3 runs 14 residues. In DNA form, the CDR3 reads TGCGCCAGCAGCCAGCCGGGACAGAGGGAGACCCAGTACTTC. This translates into CASSQPGQRETQYF.

Concerning this clonotype itself: A read error may produce the germline difference seen at one junction end. CDR3 sequence: CASSLSASGPYEQYF. DNA of the CDR3: TGTGCCAGCAGTTTATCGGCCAGTGGGCCCTATGAGCAGTACTTC. The chain uses TRBV27 and TRBJ2-7; D remains ambiguous. Germline V lookup: CDR1 MNHEY, CDR2 SMNVEV (reference sequence). CDR3 length: 15 amino acids.

This chain uses TRBV5-1 with TRBJ2-7; a possible D gene is TRBD1 (5 bases). Germline assignment: CDR1 SGHRS and CDR2 YFSETQ. V dropped 0 bases and J dropped 3 bases, with 13 bases sitting between them. The CDR3 totals 15 residues. Here the CDR3 reads CASSLGLPQDYEQYF. DNA for the CDR3: TGCGCCAGCAGCTTGGGGCTGCCACAGGACTACGAGCAGTACTTC.

The rearrangement links TRBV7-9 to TRBJ2-3, with 8 nucleotides matching TRBD1. V trimming: 5 bases; J trimming: 0 bases; junction bases outside the gene matches: 7. This CDR3 contains 16 residues. Germline CDR1 SEHNR, CDR2 FQNEAQ (reference sequence). This chain's CDR3 is CASSNRGTSSTDTQYF. In DNA form, the CDR3 reads TGTGCCAGCAGCAACAGGGGGACTTCTAGCACAGATACGCAGTATTTT. Complete variable domain (other parts from reference TRBV7-9 and TRBJ2-3): DTGVSQNPRHKITKRGQNVTFRCDPISEHNRLYWYRQTLGQGPEFLTYFQNEAQLEKSRLLSDRFSAERPKGSFSTLEIQRTEQGDSAMYLCASSNRGTSSTDTQYFGPGTRLTVL.

V and J are TRBV6-1 and TRBJ1-2, with D possibly TRBD1 on 6 matching bases. This CDR3 contains 16 residues. CDR1 MNHNS and CDR2 SASEGT come from the germline V gene. Trimming pared 2 bases from V and 4 bases from J, leaving 17 bases between. The CDR3 bases are TGTGCCAGCAGTGAATGGGGAGGGGGGCGATCCTATGGCTACACCTTC. As protein: CASSEWGGGRSYGYTF.

In its sample, this clonotype was seen a few times. CDR3 residues: CATGGAYEKLFF. CDR3 DNA: TGTGCCACGGGCGGCGCGTATGAAAAACTGTTTTTT. The chain is built from TRBV19 and TRBJ1-4; no clear D gene. Germline values: CDR1 LNHDA, CDR2 SQIVND (reference sequence). V lost 10 bases and J 6 bases, leaving 12 bases between the germline ends. This CDR3 has 12 amino acids.

This clonotype was seen a handful of times. CDR3 DNA sequence: TGCAGTGCTAGGTACAGGGGTCGCGCTGAAGCTTTCTTT. This encodes CSARYRGRAEAFF. V gene TRBV20-1 combines with J gene TRBJ1-1, with 7 bases that match TRBD1. The V gene's germline CDR1 is DFQATT and CDR2 SNEGSKA (reference sequence). V lost 3 bases to trimming and J lost 6 bases; unmatched junction nucleotides: 7. The CDR3 runs 13 residues.

Concerning this clonotype itself: One end of the junction is discordant with germline, which a read error may explain. This chain joins TRBV15 and TRBJ2-2, with TRBD2 identical over 7 bases. The CDR3 is 16 amino acids. The germline CDR1 and CDR2 sequences are LNHNV and YYDKDF (reference sequence). The CDR3 protein is CATSRGGGADTGELFF. In nucleotides, the CDR3 is TGTGCCACCAGCAGAGGGGGAGGGGCTGACACCGGGGAGCTGTTCTTT.

A single count supports this clonotype. This chain links TRBV6-1 with TRBJ2-4; 13 bases fit TRBD2. The CDR3 totals 19 residues. V lost 5 bases, J lost 0 bases, and 10 bases stayed unmatched. The germline V gene has CDR1 MNHNS and CDR2 SASEGT. The CDR3 coding sequence is TGTGCCAGCAGTCTCCGGACTAGCGGGGGATCTCTAGCCAAAAACATTCAGTACTTC. As protein: CASSLRTSGGSLAKNIQYF.

The V gene is TRBV9, the J gene TRBJ2-5, with D perhaps matching TRBD1 or TRBD2 (5 bases each). Trimming cost V 0 bases and J 4 bases, with 16 bases left between them. CDR1 and CDR2 from the germline V gene are SGDLS and YYNGEE. The CDR3 sequence is 16 residues long. CDR3 sequence reads: CASSVEGGAGRETQYF. The CDR3 coding sequence is TGTGCCAGCAGCGTAGAGGGTGGGGCAGGGAGAGAGACCCAGTACTTC.

This clonotype was observed a handful of times. The chain recombines TRBV21-1 with TRBJ2-5; TRBD1, the D gene given by the table, was not confirmed from the DNA. TRBV21-1 is deemed a pseudogene. The CDR3 is made up of 15 amino acids. The CDR3 sequence is CASSAATEFQETQYF. Written as DNA, the CDR3 is TGTGCCAGCAGCGCCGCGACAGAATTCCAAGAGACCCAGTACTTC.

This clonotype was counted only a few times. The chain couples TRBV20-1 to TRBJ1-2, with TRBD1 identical over 10 bases. Germline lookup yields CDR1 DFQATT and CDR2 SNEGSKA (reference sequence). The CDR3 is made up of 14 amino acids. Germline trimming cut 0 bases from V and 6 bases from J; bases unmatched to any gene: 4. The chain's CDR3 is CSARDDGTGDGYTF. The CDR3 DNA reads TGCAGTGCTAGAGATGACGGGACAGGGGATGGCTACACCTTC.

The chain couples TRBV23-1 to TRBJ2-3; tentatively, D is TRBD1 (5 bases). TRBV23-1 is reported as an ORF; its role is uncertain. V dropped 4 bases and J dropped 1 base, with 21 bases sitting between them. The CDR3 contains 18 residues. The CDR3 protein is CASSLGERGYGGTDTQYF. The CDR3 DNA reads TGCGCCAGCAGTCTTGGGGAAAGGGGCTATGGGGGCACAGATACGCAGTATTTT.

The CDR3 reads CASSLVGAVQERGYTF. The CDR3, as DNA: TGTGCCAGCAGCTTGGTCGGAGCAGTGCAGGAGCGTGGCTACACCTTC. The V call is TRBV7-9, the J call TRBJ1-2; D unclear. V lost 3 bases and J lost 7, with 21 bases in between. From germline, CDR1 is SEHNR and CDR2 FQNEAQ (reference sequence). This CDR3 is built from 16 residues.